The 21 T cell receptor beta chains listed next were all sequenced from one sample in a study of blood T cell repertoires in COVID-19. Sequencing used immunoSEQ multiplex PCR; TCRdb keeps in-frame clones, though not all of them. The sample lists some 150,000 clones, about 77% occurring once. Sequenced: peripheral blood. The receptors come from a woman at least 80 years old with acute or convalescent COVID-19.

In this sample, this clone turned up a few times. The chain uses TRBV30 and TRBJ1-2; the D gene is possibly TRBD1 (6 bases). Per the germline V gene, CDR1 is GTSNPN and CDR2 is SVGIG (reference sequence). V was clipped by 0 bases and J by 8 bases, with 10 bases between them. CDR3 length: 12 residues. CDR3 coding DNA: TGTGCCTGGAGTGTACAACAGGGCGGCTACACCTTC. Its protein is CAWSVQQGGYTF.

This sequence joins TRBV5-1 and TRBJ2-5; D is ambiguous. This CDR3 has 14 amino acids. Trimming pared 0 bases from V and 6 bases from J, leaving 12 bases between. The germline CDR1 and CDR2 sequences are SGHRS and YFSETQ. The CDR3 loop reads CASSLESTVKTQYF. The CDR3 DNA follows: TGCGCCAGCAGCTTGGAGAGTACTGTGAAGACCCAGTACTTC.

The chain is built from TRBV11-2 and TRBJ1-2; perhaps TRBD1 as D (5 bases). Germline CDR1 SGHAT, CDR2 FQNNGV. CDR3 length: 13 amino acids. Trimming took off 1 base at V and 12 bases at J, with 15 bases between the two ends. Written as DNA, the CDR3 is TGTGCCAGCAGCTTAGGGCTTGGGGGGGTCCACACCTTC. Amino acids: CASSLGLGGVHTF.

CDR3 in DNA: TGTGCCAGCAGCACCAGGGCCAGAAATAATGAAAAACTGTTTTTT. Translated: CASSTRARNNEKLFF. The gene calls are TRBV11-2 and TRBJ1-4; tentatively, D is TRBD1 (5 bases). Germline V gene data show CDR1 as SGHAT and CDR2 as FQNNGV. The V gene lost 5 bases and the J gene lost 4 bases, with 14 bases spanning the gap. The CDR3 consists of 15 residues.

The rearrangement links TRBV4-2 to TRBJ1-2; 11 nucleotides align to TRBD1. From germline, CDR1 is LGHNA and CDR2 YNFKEQ. V was pared by 0 bases and J by 5 bases, with 8 bases of the junction left unmatched. This CDR3 is 17 amino acids long. This CDR3 reads CASSQDGGTGGIYGYTF. CDR3 sequence (DNA): TGTGCCAGCAGCCAAGATGGGGGGACAGGGGGGATTTATGGCTACACCTTC.

About this clone itself: The junction and the germline gene differ at one end; a read error may be behind it. Other DNA sequences in the sample encode the same CDR3. This rearrangement joins TRBV15 to TRBJ2-1; TRBD1 agrees at 9 bases. Germline CDR1 reads LNHNV; CDR2 reads YYDKDF (reference sequence). The CDR3 extends over 17 amino acids. The CDR3 loop reads CATSRDRGTGNPNEQFF. CDR3 nucleotide sequence: TGTGCCACCAGCAGAGATAGAGGGACAGGGAACCCCAATGAACAGTTCTTC.

The rearrangement joins TRBV6-5 to TRBJ1-4; 10 bases map to TRBD1. Germline lookup yields CDR1 MNHEY and CDR2 SVGAGI. V lost 6 bases and J lost 8; bases outside the gene matches: 9. The CDR3 runs to 15 residues. The DNA of the CDR3 is TGTGCCAGCAGAGGGACAGGGGCCTCCATGGAAAAACTGTTTTTT. Translating it yields CASRGTGASMEKLFF.

The table lists this clone with a count of one. The chain links TRBV29-1 to TRBJ2-4; D is unclear. V lost 4 bases to trimming and J lost 3 bases, with 13 bases between them. The CDR3 is 14 residues long. Germline CDR1 and CDR2: SQVTM and ANQGSEA. The CDR3 region has the DNA TGCAGCGTTGGTCATTCACGCGGCAAAAACATTCAGTACTTC. Translating it yields CSVGHSRGKNIQYF.

This sequence joins TRBV6-4 and TRBJ1-2; 8 bases line up with TRBD1. The CDR3 contains 13 residues. With 6 bases clipped from V and 6 bases from J, the junction kept 6 bases outside the gene matches. CDR1 is MRHNA, CDR2 SNTAGT, per germline. The CDR3 coding sequence is TGTGCCAGCAGCCCGACAGGGGAGCATGGCTACACCTTC. The encoded protein is CASSPTGEHGYTF.

This clone has ten or more counts. V usage is TRBV20-1 and J usage is TRBJ1-2; D gene uncertain. V was shortened by 3 bases and J by 4 bases, with 9 bases between the two germline ends. Germline CDR1 is DFQATT and CDR2 is SNEGSKA (reference sequence). The CDR3 runs to 12 residues. The chain's CDR3 is CSASPGGYGYTF. CDR3 nucleotides: TGCAGTGCTAGTCCGGGTGGCTATGGCTACACCTTC.

V and J are TRBV7-9 and TRBJ2-7; no definite D call. The CDR3 covers 13 residues. V lost 5 bases and J lost 3, with 11 bases in between. Germline V gene sequence: CDR1 SEHNR, CDR2 FQNEAQ (reference sequence). The CDR3 DNA follows: TGTGCCAGCAGCCCCTCTACAGTCTACGAGCAGTACTTC. This sequence encodes CASSPSTVYEQYF.

V usage is TRBV21-1 and J usage is TRBJ1-2; the table gives TRBD1 as D, unverified against the DNA. TRBV21-1 is termed a pseudogene. CDR3 length equals 16 residues. CDR3 residues: CASSKAIVGHWYGYTF. The CDR3 region has the DNA TGTGCCAGCAGCAAAGCGATAGTAGGACACTGGTATGGCTACACCTTC.

The V gene is TRBV7-9, the J gene TRBJ2-3, with D uncertain. The germline V and J ends were trimmed by 0 bases and 3 bases, with 10 bases remaining between them. The CDR3 is made up of 15 amino acids. Germline V CDR1 and CDR2: SEHNR, FQNEAQ (reference sequence). The chain's CDR3 is CASSLAWRRTDTQYF. CDR3 nucleotide sequence: TGTGCCAGCAGCTTAGCATGGCGCAGGACAGATACGCAGTATTTT.

The chain is built from TRBV2 and TRBJ1-4; D is uncertain. This CDR3 contains 12 residues. The V gene's germline CDR1 is SNHLY and CDR2 FYNNEI. V gave up 7 bases and J gave up 7 bases, with 10 bases separating them. CDR3 region: CASNRGSEKLFF. The CDR3 nucleotides are TGTGCCAGCAATCGGGGAAGTGAAAAACTGTTTTTT.

The count of this clone is one. This sequence joins TRBV3-1 (or the pseudogene TRBV3-2) and TRBJ2-7, with 7 bases that match TRBD2. Trimming at V came to 1 base and at J to 2 bases, leaving 5 bases not matched to a gene. The CDR3 loop spans 15 amino acids. Germline CDR1 LGHDT, CDR2 YNNKEL (reference sequence). The CDR3 loop reads CASSQVASGAYEQYF. As DNA, the CDR3 is TGTGCCAGCAGCCAAGTTGCGAGCGGGGCCTACGAGCAGTACTTC.

The J gene is TRBJ2-2, the V gene TRBV5-4; 11 positions match TRBD2. The ends lost 6 bases at V and 6 bases at J; junction bases unmatched: 10. There are 16 residues in the CDR3. Germline-derived CDR1 and CDR2 are SGHNT and YYREEE (reference sequence). CDR3 in amino acids: CASTLVVAGGSGELFF. CDR3 in DNA: TGTGCCAGCACCTTAGTTGTAGCGGGAGGGTCCGGGGAGCTGTTTTTT.

V usage is TRBV2 and J usage is TRBJ1-4, with D unclear. This CDR3 region has 12 residues. The V gene's germline CDR1 is SNHLY and CDR2 FYNNEI. Deletions cut 6 bases from V and 8 bases from J, with 10 bases between. CDR3 region: CASRDPGEKLFF. The CDR3 DNA sequence: TGTGCCAGCAGGGACCCGGGGGAAAAACTGTTTTTT.

As to this clone: Other nucleotide sequences in the sample specify the same CDR3. The chain joins TRBV5-1 to TRBJ1-4, with 8 bases matching TRBD1. The CDR3 sequence is 14 residues long. J was trimmed by 7 bases and V by 0 bases; bases with no gene match: 2. Germline lookup yields CDR1 SGHRS and CDR2 YFSETQ. CDR3 residues: CASSLGQGSEKLFF. The CDR3 DNA sequence: TGCGCCAGCAGCTTGGGACAGGGGTCTGAAAAACTGTTTTTT. The full variable domain, completed using reference TRBV5-1 and TRBJ1-4, is KAGVTQTPRYLIKTRGQQVTLSCSPISGHRSVSWYQQTPGQGLQFLFEYFSETQRNKGNFPGRFSGRQFSNSRSEMNVSTLELGDSALYLCASSLGQGSEKLFFGSGTQLSVL.

The chain has TRBV2 and TRBJ2-5, with a possible D match to TRBD2 (6 bases). V dropped 7 bases and J dropped 2 bases, with 14 bases sitting between them. Per the germline V gene, CDR1 is SNHLY and CDR2 is FYNNEI. The CDR3 spans 14 residues. The CDR3 spells CASMGRAGQETQYF. The CDR3 region has the DNA TGTGCCAGCATGGGCAGGGCGGGGCAAGAGACCCAGTACTTC.

The chain combines TRBV4-1 with TRBJ2-1; 9 positions agree with TRBD2. The CDR3 is 16 amino acids. The germline V gene encodes CDR1 MGHRA and CDR2 YSYEKL. V lost 2 bases, J lost 8 bases, and 10 bases stayed unmatched. The CDR3 coding sequence is TGCGCCAGCAGCCAATACCTTAGCGGGAGCGGGGATGAGCAGTTCTTC. Protein product: CASSQYLSGSGDEQFF.

V and J are TRBV5-6 and TRBJ2-3; TRBD1 matches 8 bases. Germline V gene data show CDR1 as SGHDT and CDR2 as YYEEEE. This CDR3 contains 15 residues. V shed 2 bases, J shed 3 bases, and the junction held 5 bases outside the gene matches. The CDR3 coding sequence is TGTGCCAGCAGCTTTGGGACAGGCGGGACAGATACGCAGTATTTT. Translated, it gives CASSFGTGGTDTQYF. The full variable domain, completed using reference TRBV5-6 and TRBJ2-3, is DAGVTQSPTHLIKTRGQQVTLRCSPKSGHDTVSWYQQALGQGPQFIFQYYEEEERQRGNFPDRFSGHQFPNYSSELNVNALLLGDSALYLCASSFGTGGTDTQYFGPGTRLTVL.